The 14 T cell receptor beta chains presented below share a single source sample, sequenced in a study of blood T cell repertoires in COVID-19. Produced via immunoSEQ multiplex PCR; TCRdb's table is partial and in-frame only. The data contain some 130,000 clones, approximately 78% of them singletons. The sample comprised peripheral blood. The receptors here all came from a man between 60 and 70 years old who had recovered from COVID-19.

This chain uses TRBV25-1 with TRBJ1-4; TRBD1 matches at 8 bases. In germline, CDR1 is MGHDK, CDR2 SYGVNS. The CDR3 totals 16 residues. J lost 7 bases, V lost 5 bases, and 12 bases had no gene match. The CDR3 reads CASSPGQGTFSEKLFF. In DNA, the CDR3 is TGTGCCAGCAGTCCTGGACAGGGAACCTTTAGTGAAAAACTGTTTTTT.

The chain uses TRBV4-1 and TRBJ1-1; weak D call: TRBD1 (5 bases). Trimming cost V 0 bases and J 1 base, with 12 bases left between them. This CDR3 contains 16 residues. Looked up from germline, CDR1 is MGHRA and CDR2 is YSYEKL. CDR3 region: CASSQDRGSGNTEAFF. The CDR3 coding sequence is TGCGCCAGCAGCCAAGATCGGGGGTCGGGGAACACTGAAGCTTTCTTT.

This chain joins TRBV4-3 and TRBJ2-1, with D maybe TRBD1 (6 bases). Trimming took 1 base from V and 2 from J, leaving 12 bases between them. The CDR3 is 16 residues long. Germline V lookup: CDR1 LGHNA, CDR2 YSLEER. The CDR3 DNA sequence: TGCGCCAGCAGCCAAGGGAACAGGGTCCCCTACAATGAGCAGTTCTTC. Protein product: CASSQGNRVPYNEQFF.

This clone was detected only a few times. The chain is built from TRBV11-2 and TRBJ2-3, with D unclear. Germline CDR1 is SGHAT and CDR2 is FQNNGV. V dropped 5 bases and J dropped 2 bases, with 14 bases sitting between them. There are 15 residues in the CDR3. The CDR3 region is CASSPHMSTTDTQYF. DNA of the CDR3: TGTGCCAGCAGCCCCCATATGAGCACCACAGATACGCAGTATTTT. The full variable domain, its missing parts supplied by reference TRBV11-2 and TRBJ2-3, is EAGVAQSPRYKIIEKRQSVAFWCNPISGHATLYWYQQILGQGPKLLIQFQNNGVVDDSQLPKDRFSAERLKGVDSTLKIQPAKLEDSAVYLCASSPHMSTTDTQYFGPGTRLTVL.

The chain joins TRBV5-1 to TRBJ1-1; D gene unclear. V dropped 1 base and J dropped 2 bases, with 9 bases sitting between them. CDR3 length: 14 residues. Germline V gene data show CDR1 as SGHRS and CDR2 as YFSETQ. Here the CDR3 reads CASSLRQENTEAFF. In nucleotides, the CDR3 is TGCGCCAGCAGCTTGCGTCAGGAAAACACTGAAGCTTTCTTT.

The chain is built from TRBV5-5 and TRBJ2-5; 8 nucleotides match TRBD2. The germline V gene encodes CDR1 SGHKS and CDR2 YYEKEE (reference sequence). J was trimmed by 1 base and V by 2 bases; bases with no gene match: 7. The CDR3 runs to 16 residues. The CDR3 coding sequence is TGTGCCAGCAGCTTTAATTCCGGGACTAGCCAAGAGACCCAGTACTTC. This encodes CASSFNSGTSQETQYF.

The rearrangement joins TRBV5-1 to TRBJ1-1; weak D call: TRBD1 (5 bases). Germline assignment: CDR1 SGHRS and CDR2 YFSETQ. The V gene lost 4 bases and the J gene lost 1 base, with 17 bases spanning the gap. This CDR3 has 16 residues. The CDR3 loop is CASSRLALGQNTEAFF. For the CDR3, the DNA is TGCGCCAGCAGCCGACTTGCTCTTGGACAGAACACTGAAGCTTTCTTT.

This rearrangement joins TRBV7-2 to TRBJ2-1; TRBD2 is a possible D gene (5 bases). Germline-derived CDR1 and CDR2 are SGHTA and FQGNSA. The CDR3 totals 18 residues. V was shortened by 4 bases and J by 0 bases, with 19 bases between the two germline ends. The CDR3 bases are TGTGCCAGCAGCTCACAACTAGTCCTTCTGAGCTCCTACAATGAGCAGTTCTTC. It translates to CASSSQLVLLSSYNEQFF. The full variable domain, rest sourced from reference TRBV7-2 and TRBJ2-1, is GAGVSQSPSNKVTEKGKDVELRCDPISGHTALYWYRQSLGQGLEFLIYFQGNSAPDKSGLPSDRFSAERTGGSVSTLTIQRTQQEDSAVYLCASSSQLVLLSSYNEQFFGPGTRLTVL.

There are a few counts of this clone. The chain links TRBV9 to TRBJ1-2, with a weak D call TRBD1 (5 bases). This CDR3 spans 15 amino acids. Germline V gene sequence: CDR1 SGDLS, CDR2 YYNGEE. V lost 4 bases and J 5 bases, leaving 18 bases between the germline ends. CDR3 DNA: TGTGCCAGCAGCCAATACGGGGGAGGGAAATATGGCTACACCTTC. Amino acids: CASSQYGGGKYGYTF.

The chain carries TRBV6-5 and TRBJ1-3, with D possibly matching TRBD1 (5 bases). The germline V and J ends were trimmed by 11 bases and 2 bases, with 10 bases remaining between them. The CDR3 covers 12 residues. The germline V gene encodes CDR1 MNHEY and CDR2 SVGAGI. This CDR3 is CASRGAGNTIYF. The CDR3, as DNA: TGTGCCTCCCGGGGGGCTGGAAACACCATATATTTT.

This clone was picked up many times. The chain uses TRBV18 and TRBJ1-3; D is uncertain. Looked up from germline, CDR1 is KGHSH and CDR2 is LQKENI. V was cut by 2 bases and J by 0 bases, with 11 bases left in between. This CDR3 region has 16 residues. CDR3 protein: CASSPSPTLSGNTIYF. DNA for the CDR3: TGTGCCAGCTCACCATCTCCTACCCTCTCTGGAAACACCATATATTTT.

The chain combines TRBV11-2 with TRBJ2-3; 10 nucleotides line up with TRBD2. The CDR3 contains 17 residues. V shed 5 bases and J 2 bases; nucleotides not matched to a gene: 10. In germline, CDR1 is SGHAT, CDR2 FQNNGV. This CDR3 reads CASSPASGGPVTDTQYF. The CDR3 bases are TGTGCCAGCAGCCCCGCTAGCGGGGGCCCGGTCACAGATACGCAGTATTTT.

The genes are TRBV5-4 and TRBJ2-2; 7 bases match TRBD1. V lost 0 bases and J lost 0; bases outside the gene matches: 2. The germline gives CDR1 SGHNT, CDR2 YYREEE (reference sequence). The CDR3 is made up of 16 amino acids. DNA for the CDR3: TGTGCCAGCAGCTTGGTGGGGACAGCGAACACCGGGGAGCTGTTTTTT. This codes for CASSLVGTANTGELFF.

The J gene is TRBJ1-1, the V gene TRBV28; TRBD1 aligns across 9 bases. With V trimmed by 5 bases and J by 5 bases, 0 bases remained unmatched. CDR3 length equals 12 residues. Germline CDR1 MDHEN, CDR2 SYDVKM. CDR3 coding DNA: TGTGCCAGCAGTGGACAGGGGACTGAAGCTTTCTTT. Its protein product is CASSGQGTEAFF. Using reference TRBV28 and TRBJ1-1 for the parts outside the CDR3, the full variable domain is DVKVTQSSRYLVKRTGEKVFLECVQDMDHENMFWYRQDPGLGLRLIYFSYDVKMKEKGDIPEGYSVSREKKERFSLILESASTNQTSMYLCASSGQGTEAFFGQGTRLTVV.